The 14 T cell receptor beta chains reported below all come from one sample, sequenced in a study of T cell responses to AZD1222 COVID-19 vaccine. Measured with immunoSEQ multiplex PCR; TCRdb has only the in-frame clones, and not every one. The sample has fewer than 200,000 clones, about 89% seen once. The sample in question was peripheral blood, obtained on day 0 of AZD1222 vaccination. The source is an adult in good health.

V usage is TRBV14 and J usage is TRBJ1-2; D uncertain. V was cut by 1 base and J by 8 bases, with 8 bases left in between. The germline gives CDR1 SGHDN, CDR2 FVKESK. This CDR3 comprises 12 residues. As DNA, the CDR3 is TGTGCCAGCAGCCAAGGGGCGGGAGGCTACACCTTC. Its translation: CASSQGAGGYTF. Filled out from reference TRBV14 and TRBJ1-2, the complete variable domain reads EAGVTQFPSHSVIEKGQTVTLRCDPISGHDNLYWYRRVMGKEIKFLLHFVKESKQDESGMPNNRFLAERTGGTYSTLKVQPAELEDSGVYFCASSQGAGGYTFGSGTRLTVV.

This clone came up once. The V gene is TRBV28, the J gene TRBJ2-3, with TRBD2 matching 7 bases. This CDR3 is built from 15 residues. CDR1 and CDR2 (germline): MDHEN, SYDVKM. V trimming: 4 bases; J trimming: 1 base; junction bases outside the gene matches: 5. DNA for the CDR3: TGTGCCAGCAGTTCGGCGGGGGTGGGCACAGATACGCAGTATTTT. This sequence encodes CASSSAGVGTDTQYF.

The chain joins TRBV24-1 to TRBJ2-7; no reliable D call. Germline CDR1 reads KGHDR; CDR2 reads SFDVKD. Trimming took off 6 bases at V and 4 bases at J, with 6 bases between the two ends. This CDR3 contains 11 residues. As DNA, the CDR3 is TGTGCCACCAGTAATATTTACGAGCAGTACTTC. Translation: CATSNIYEQYF.

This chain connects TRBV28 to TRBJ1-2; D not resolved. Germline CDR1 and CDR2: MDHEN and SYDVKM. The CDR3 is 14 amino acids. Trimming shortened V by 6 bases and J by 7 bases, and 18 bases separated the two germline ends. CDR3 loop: CASSSETDSRGYTF. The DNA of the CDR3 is TGTGCCAGCAGCTCCGAAACAGATTCCCGTGGCTACACCTTC.

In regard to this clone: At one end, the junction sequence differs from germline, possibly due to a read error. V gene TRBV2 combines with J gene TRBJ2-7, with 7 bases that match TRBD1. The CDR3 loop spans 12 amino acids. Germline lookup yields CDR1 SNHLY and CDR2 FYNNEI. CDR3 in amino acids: CASTRLVGQLFF. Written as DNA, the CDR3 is TGTGCCAGCACTCGTTTGGTGGGACAGCTTTTCTTC.

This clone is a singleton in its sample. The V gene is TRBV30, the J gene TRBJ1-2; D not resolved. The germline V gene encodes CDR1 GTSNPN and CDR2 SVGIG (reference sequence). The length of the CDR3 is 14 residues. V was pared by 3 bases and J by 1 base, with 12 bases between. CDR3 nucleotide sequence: TGTGCCTGGAGAAATCCGGGGATTAACTATGGCTACACCTTC. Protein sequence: CAWRNPGINYGYTF.

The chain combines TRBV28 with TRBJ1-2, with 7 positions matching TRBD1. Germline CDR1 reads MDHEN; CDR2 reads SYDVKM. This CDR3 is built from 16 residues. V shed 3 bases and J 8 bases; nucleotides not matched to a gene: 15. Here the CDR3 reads CASSFLDRLNPLGYTF. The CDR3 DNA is TGTGCCAGCAGTTTTTTGGACAGGCTGAACCCCTTGGGCTACACCTTC.

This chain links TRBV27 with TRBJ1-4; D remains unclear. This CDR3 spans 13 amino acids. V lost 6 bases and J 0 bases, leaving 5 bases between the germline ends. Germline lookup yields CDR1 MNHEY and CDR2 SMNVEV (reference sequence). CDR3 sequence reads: CASSRATNEKLFF. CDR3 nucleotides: TGTGCCAGCAGCCGAGCAACTAATGAAAAACTGTTTTTT.

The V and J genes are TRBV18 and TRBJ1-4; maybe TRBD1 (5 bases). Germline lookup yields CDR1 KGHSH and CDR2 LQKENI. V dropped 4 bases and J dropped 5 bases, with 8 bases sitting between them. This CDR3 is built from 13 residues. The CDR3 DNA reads TGTGCCAGCTCACGGGACGGCAATGAAAAACTGTTTTTT. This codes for CASSRDGNEKLFF.

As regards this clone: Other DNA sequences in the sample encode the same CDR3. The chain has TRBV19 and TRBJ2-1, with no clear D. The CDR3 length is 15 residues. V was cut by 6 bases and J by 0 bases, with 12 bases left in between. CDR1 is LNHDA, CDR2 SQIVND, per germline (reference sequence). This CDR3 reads CASSPSGSSYNEQFF. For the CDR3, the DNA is TGTGCCAGTAGCCCCTCCGGTAGCTCCTACAATGAGCAGTTCTTC.

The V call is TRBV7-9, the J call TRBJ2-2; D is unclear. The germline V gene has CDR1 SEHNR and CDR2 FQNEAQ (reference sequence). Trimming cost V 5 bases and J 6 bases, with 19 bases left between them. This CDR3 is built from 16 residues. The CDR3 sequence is CASSGDWAHVAGELFF. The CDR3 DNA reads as TGTGCCAGCAGCGGGGATTGGGCTCACGTGGCCGGGGAGCTGTTTTTT.

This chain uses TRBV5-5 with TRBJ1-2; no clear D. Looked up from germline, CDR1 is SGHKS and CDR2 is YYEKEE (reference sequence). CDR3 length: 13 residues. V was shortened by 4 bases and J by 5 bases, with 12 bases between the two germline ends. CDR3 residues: CASSVRKGYGYTF. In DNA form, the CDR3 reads TGTGCCAGCAGCGTTAGAAAGGGATATGGCTACACCTTC. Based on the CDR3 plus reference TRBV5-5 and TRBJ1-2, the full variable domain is DAGVTQSPTHLIKTRGQQVTLRCSPISGHKSVSWYQQVLGQGPQFIFQYYEKEERGRGNFPDRFSARQFPNYSSELNVNALLLGDSALYLCASSVRKGYGYTFGSGTRLTVV.

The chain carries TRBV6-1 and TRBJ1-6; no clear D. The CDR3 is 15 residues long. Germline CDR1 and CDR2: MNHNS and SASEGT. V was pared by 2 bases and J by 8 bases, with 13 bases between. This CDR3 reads CASSESGVSYSPLHF. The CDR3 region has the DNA TGTGCCAGCAGTGAATCTGGGGTTAGTTATTCACCCCTCCACTTT.

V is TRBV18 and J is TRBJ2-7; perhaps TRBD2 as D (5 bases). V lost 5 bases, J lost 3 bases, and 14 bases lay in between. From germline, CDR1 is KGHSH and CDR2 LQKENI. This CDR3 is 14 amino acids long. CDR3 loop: CASSILDSDYEQYF. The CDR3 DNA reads TGTGCCAGCTCAATACTAGACTCCGACTACGAGCAGTACTTC.